This T cell receptor (beta chain) came from a study of blood T cell repertoires in COVID-19. The repertoire was sequenced with immunoSEQ multiplex PCR; TCRdb's copy has only in-frame clones and lacks some. In the table there are some 130,000 clones, around three quarters of which are singletons. Unmatched junction bases numbered 6, after V lost 4 bases and J lost 1 base. This CDR3 region has 14 residues. The V gene's germline CDR1 is SQVTM and CDR2 ANQGSEA. The sequence was collected from a man in his 60s with acute or convalescent COVID-19. The sample was peripheral blood. The V call is TRBV29-1, the J call TRBJ2-5; 7 nucleotides match TRBD2. CDR3 region: CSVGRWGGQETQYF. The CDR3 region has the DNA TGCAGCGTTGGTCGTTGGGGGGGCCAAGAGACCCAGTACTTC.